Listed below are T cell receptor beta chains from one sample, sequenced in a study of identical twins. TCRdb reprocessed the 5' RACE reads with MiXCR, giving one entry per CDR3 protein. The data contain 1.5 million to 2 million distinct CDR3 sequences, more than 30% of them singletons. Sequenced: cord blood. All receptors derive from a newborn girl in good health. The CDR3 runs from the conserved cysteine through the conserved F or W.

CASSLGTGGDGYTF | TRBV28
CASREFVRIVQFF | TRBV2
CASSYSSAVVAPDTQYF | TRBV6-5
CSAGGVADTQYF | TRBV20-1
CSARRPGETQYF | TRBV20-1
CASSLLLAGSSYEQYF | TRBV28
CASSQQENSNQPQHF | TRBV4-1
CASSFEDRPYEQYF | TRBV13
CSARSLLYTDTQYF | TRBV20-1
CASSLGSGLFSGNTIYF | TRBV13
CASSFTGWNTEAFF | TRBV12-3/TRBV12-4
CSVDRVGTNTEAFF | TRBV29-1
CSASRRGGNQPQHF | TRBV20-1
CASSLTTGGSYGYTF | TRBV5-5
CASSASGVRDGYTF | TRBV25-1
CASRTGTNTGELFF | TRBV14
CSAVWGTDTQYF | TRBV20-1
CASSFAPGTIQETQYF | TRBV7-2
CSASVLETQYF | TRBV20-1
CSVEYGYEQYF | TRBV29-1
CASSTVAYEQYF | TRBV6-2/TRBV6-3